These T cell receptor beta chains were read from a single sample in a study of regulatory T cells in long-lasting Graves disease. TCRdb analysed the multiplex PCR reads with MiXCR anew, one entry per CDR3 protein. The sample lists about 310,000 distinct CDR3 sequences; under 20% were seen once. The input for sequencing was peripheral blood mononuclear cells (PBMCs), taken at new diagnosis, from a patient treated with antithyroid drugs. Receptors were obtained from a female donor with Graves disease. Each CDR3 is given with its conserved first and last residue. A D gene is named only where the DNA matches it firmly. Some rows mark clone size as missing; the rest say once, few, many or name a class of expanded clone.

cdr3_aa	cdr3_nt	cdr3_length	v_call	clone_size	d_call	j_call
CATLLRGRGTDTQYF	TGTGCCACCCTTCTGAGGGGGAGAGGTACAGATACGCAGTATTTT	15	TRBV2	many	-	TRBJ2-3
CASSLELAGGGEQFF	TGCGCCAGCAGCTTGGAACTAGCGGGAGGAGGGGAGCAGTTCTTC	15	TRBV5-1	many	TRBD2	TRBJ2-1
CASGLVVGDSNQPQHF	TGTGCTAGTGGTTTGGTAGTGGGGGATAGCAATCAGCCCCAGCATTTT	16	TRBV12-5	many	-	TRBJ1-5
CATSRDRAQETQYF	TGTGCCACCAGCAGGGACAGGGCGCAAGAGACCCAGTACTTC	14	TRBV15	many	TRBD1	TRBJ2-5
CASSQWPTDTQYF	TGTGCCAGCAGCCAATGGCCAACGGATACGCAGTATTTT	13	TRBV3-1	many	-	TRBJ2-3
CSVDPSGIYNEQFF	TGCAGCGTTGACCCTAGCGGGATCTACAATGAGCAGTTCTTC	14	TRBV29-1	few	TRBD2	TRBJ2-1
CATSEKGLGVETQYF	TGTGCCACCAGTGAAAAGGGACTGGGCGTGGAGACCCAGTACTTC	15	TRBV24-1	many	-	TRBJ2-5
CASSRSQPDEQFF	TGTGCCAGCAGTAGGTCGCAACCAGATGAGCAGTTCTTC	13	TRBV27	many	-	TRBJ2-1
CASSTRIPTGAIRASYNEQFF	TGTGCCAGCAGCACCCGGATCCCGACAGGGGCCATACGAGCCTCCTACAATGAGCAGTTCTTC	21	TRBV7-9	-	TRBD1	TRBJ2-1
CASSEVIAGGNEQFF	TGTGCCAGCAGTGAAGTGATAGCGGGGGGCAATGAGCAGTTCTTC	15	TRBV2	many	TRBD2	TRBJ2-1
CASILGGSLNTEAFF	TGTGCCAGCATCCTGGGGGGCAGCCTGAACACTGAAGCTTTCTTT	15	TRBV28	many	-	TRBJ1-1
CASQGPGELFF	TGTGCCAGTCAGGGTCCCGGGGAGCTGTTTTTT	11	TRBV19	few	-	TRBJ2-2
CASILRNQGALNTGELFF	TGTGCCAGCATTCTACGCAACCAGGGGGCGCTGAACACCGGGGAGCTGTTTTTT	18	TRBV6-2/TRBV6-3	many	TRBD1	TRBJ2-2
CASVGQENSPLHF	TGTGCCAGCGTCGGACAGGAAAATTCACCCCTCCACTTT	13	TRBV28	few	TRBD1	TRBJ1-6
CSAPRASLPPYEQYF	TGCAGTGCTCCTCGGGCCAGCCTGCCTCCCTACGAGCAGTACTTC	15	TRBV20-1	many	-	TRBJ2-7